The T cell receptor beta chain described here comes from a study of molecular identifiers for immune sequencing clone quantification. This CDR3 has 16 amino acids. In this sample, this clonotype turned up many times. Sorting was used to obtain naive CD8 T cells (CD8+CD4-CCR7+CD45RA+). Previously described methods and listed TCR primers produced bulk TCR libraries. TCRdb analysed the PCR reads with MiXCR anew, one entry per CDR3 protein. The data show 250,000 to 400,000 distinct CDR3 sequences, about a fifth seen once. This chain joins TRBV1 and TRBJ2-5; TRBD1 reflects the table's D call only, with no check against the DNA. TRBV1 is a pseudogene segment. The sequenced material came from naive CD8+ T cells from blood, with Jurkat cell RNA spiked in. Sample subset: FACS-sorted CD8+CD4-CCR7+CD45RA+ naive T cells. This TCR came from a human donor in good health. Some libraries in this study had Jurkat cell RNA spiked in. The CDR3 DNA sequence: TGCACCAGCAGCGCTTCATCCGGGCCCCCTAGGGAGACCCAGTACTTC. Translation gives CTSSASSGPPRETQYF.